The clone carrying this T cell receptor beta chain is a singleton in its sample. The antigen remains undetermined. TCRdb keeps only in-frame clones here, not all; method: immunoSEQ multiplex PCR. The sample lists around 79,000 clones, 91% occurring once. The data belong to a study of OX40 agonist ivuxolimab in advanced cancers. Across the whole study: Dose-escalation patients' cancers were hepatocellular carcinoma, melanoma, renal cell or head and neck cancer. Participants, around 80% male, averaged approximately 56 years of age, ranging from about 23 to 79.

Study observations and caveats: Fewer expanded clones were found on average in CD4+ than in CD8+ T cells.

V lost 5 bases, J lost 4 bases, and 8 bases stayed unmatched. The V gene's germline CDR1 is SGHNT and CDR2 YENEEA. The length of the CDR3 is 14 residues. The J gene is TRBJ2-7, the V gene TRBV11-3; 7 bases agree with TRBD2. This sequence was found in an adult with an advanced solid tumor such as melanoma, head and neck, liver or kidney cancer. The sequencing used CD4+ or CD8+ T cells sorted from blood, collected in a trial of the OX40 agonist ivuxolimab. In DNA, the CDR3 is TGTGCCAGCAGCCGGGACTACCCGGGGTACGAGCAGTACTTC. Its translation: CASSRDYPGYEQYF.